Each of the 2 T cell receptor beta chains below was sequenced from the same sample in a study of patients and donors after allogeneic stem cell transplantation. Using its own MiXCR run on the RT-PCR reads, TCRdb lists one record per CDR3 protein. The table records 90,000 to 120,000 distinct CDR3 sequences, approximately 40% of them present only once. What was sequenced was blood, either unsorted or a sorted T cell fraction (not recorded which). The origin of the receptors is a human donor who was either an allogeneic HSCT recipient or a stem cell or donor lymphocyte infusion donor (not recorded which). It is not recorded whose cells these are; they may come from a transplant donor.

This sequence joins TRBV6-2 or TRBV6-3 and TRBJ2-3; D uncertain. Trimming shortened V by 6 bases and J by 2 bases, and 15 bases separated the two germline ends. Germline loops: CDR1 MNHEY, CDR2 SVGEGT. This CDR3 region has 15 residues. The CDR3 region is CASSPINVITDTQYF. For the CDR3, the DNA is TGTGCCAGCAGCCCTATAAACGTGATCACAGATACGCAGTATTTT.

Here the CDR3 DNA reads TGCAGTGCCGCAGACGTTTCTAGCACAGATACGCAGTATTTT. This codes for CSAADVSSTDTQYF. The gene calls are TRBV20-1 and TRBJ2-3; D call uncertain. Germline loops: CDR1 DFQATT, CDR2 SNEGSKA (reference sequence). V was clipped by 6 bases and J by 0 bases, with 13 bases between them. CDR3 length equals 14 residues.